This TCR beta chain was obtained from a study of cytomegalovirus exposure and HLA in healthy donors. Study observations and caveats: Most TCR beta V segments were productive about 90% or about 30% of the time in an earlier analysis. Some highly shared sequence variants likely arose as a pipeline artifact. HLA allele associations emerged for 15,000 to 20,000 TCR beta sequences in a later analysis, at 0.05 false discovery rate. Reports credit the classifier with highly specific, highly sensitive diagnosis of cytomegalovirus status.

With respect to this clone: Its antigen is not known.

With 60 Vbeta and 13 Jbeta primers, the PCR was carried out. Assay used: immunoSEQ multiplex PCR; TCRdb lists only in-frame clones, some missing. The sample records about 150,000 clones, roughly 79% being singletons. Between the trimmed V and J ends, which lost 0 bases and 8 bases, there was a span of 16 bases. The CDR3 spans 15 residues. Germline loops: CDR1 GTSNPN, CDR2 SVGIG (reference sequence). The clonotype comes from a woman aged 25-40 years in good health and CMV-seronegative. Sequencing was done on a sample of PBMCs. The chain employs TRBV30 and TRBJ1-4, with D uncertain. The CDR3 nucleotides read TGTGCCTGGAGTGTAGGTTGGAGGGTGGGAGAAAAACTGTTTTTT. Translated: CAWSVGWRVGEKLFF.